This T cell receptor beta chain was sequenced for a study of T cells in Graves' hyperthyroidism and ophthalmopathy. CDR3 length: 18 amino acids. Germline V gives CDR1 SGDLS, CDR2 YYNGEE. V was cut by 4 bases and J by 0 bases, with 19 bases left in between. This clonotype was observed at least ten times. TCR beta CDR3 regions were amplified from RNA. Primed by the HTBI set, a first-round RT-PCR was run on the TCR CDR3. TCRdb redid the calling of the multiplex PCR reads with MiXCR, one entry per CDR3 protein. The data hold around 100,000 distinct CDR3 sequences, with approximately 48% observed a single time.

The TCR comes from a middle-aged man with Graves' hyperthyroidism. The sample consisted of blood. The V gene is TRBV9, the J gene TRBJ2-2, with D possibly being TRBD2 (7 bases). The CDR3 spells CASSSSFKGGANTGELFF. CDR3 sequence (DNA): TGTGCCAGCAGCTCCTCATTCAAGGGGGGGGCGAACACCGGGGAGCTGTTTTTT. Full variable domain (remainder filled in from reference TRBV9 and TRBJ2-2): DSGVTQTPKHLITATGQRVTLRCSPRSGDLSVYWYQQSLDQGLQFLIQYYNGEERAKGNILERFSAQQFPDLHSELNLSSLELGDSALYFCASSSSFKGGANTGELFFGEGSRLTVL.